A single sample is the source of the 26 T cell receptor beta chains below, sequenced in a study of response to subunit inactivated influenza vaccine. TCRdb reprocessed the RT-PCR reads with MiXCR, giving one entry per CDR3 protein. Found here are about 570,000 distinct CDR3 sequences, 10% to 12% of them singletons; the top ten hold 9.5% to 12%. These data also formed part of another study, on T cells expressing NK-cell markers. According to that study: A 5'RACE template switching approach incorporating UMIs was used to make TCR beta cDNA.

The sequencing used PBMCs from blood, collected on the day of vaccination. These receptors were obtained from a man in his fifties who received an inactivated influenza vaccine.

This clonotype was detected a few times. V is TRBV18 and J is TRBJ2-7; 9 bases line up with TRBD1. The CDR3 runs to 15 residues. CDR1 KGHSH and CDR2 LQKENI come from the germline V gene. J was trimmed by 5 bases and V by 4 bases; bases with no gene match: 9. CDR3 nucleotide sequence: TGTGCCAGCTCACTGAGCGACAGGGGGGCTAACGAGCAGTACTTC. As protein: CASSLSDRGANEQYF.

This clonotype was detected many times. The genes are TRBV28 and TRBJ2-4; D call uncertain. Germline assignment: CDR1 MDHEN and CDR2 SYDVKM. The CDR3 spans 14 residues. Trimming removed 2 bases from V and 1 base from J, with 6 bases in between. The CDR3 protein is CASSLRAAKNIQYF. CDR3 bases: TGTGCCAGCAGTTTAAGGGCGGCCAAAAACATTCAGTACTTC.

This clonotype was detected only a few times. The chain links TRBV2 to TRBJ1-6; no firm D call. Germline V lookup: CDR1 SNHLY, CDR2 FYNNEI. V lost 3 bases and J 9 bases, leaving 9 bases between the germline ends. This CDR3 spans 13 amino acids. This CDR3 is CASSDARSSPLHF. In DNA form, the CDR3 reads TGTGCCAGCAGTGATGCCCGAAGTTCACCCCTCCACTTT.

V gene TRBV29-1 combines with J gene TRBJ2-4; 11 bases match TRBD2. The CDR3 consists of 15 residues. Germline lookup yields CDR1 SQVTM and CDR2 ANQGSEA. With V trimmed by 2 bases and J by 10 bases, 10 bases remained unmatched. The CDR3 sequence: CSVEPLAGGLGIQYF. The CDR3 coding sequence is TGCAGCGTTGAACCGCTAGCGGGAGGATTGGGAATTCAGTACTTC.

The chain couples TRBV28 to TRBJ2-7; no definite D call. This CDR3 contains 12 residues. CDR1 is MDHEN, CDR2 SYDVKM, per germline. The V and J ends lost 4 bases and 6 bases respectively, with 10 bases between them. The CDR3 nucleotides are TGTGCCAGCAGTTCCCATTTAGCCGAGCAGTACTTC. Translating it yields CASSSHLAEQYF.

This clonotype was detected only a few times. The chain recombines TRBV2 with TRBJ2-2, with TRBD1 matching 7 bases. The CDR3 is 15 amino acids. V lost 4 bases and J lost 1; bases outside the gene matches: 3. The germline CDR1 and CDR2 sequences are SNHLY and FYNNEI. The CDR3 DNA is TGTGCCAGCAGTGTCGACAGGGTGAACACCGGGGAGCTGTTTTTT. It codes for CASSVDRVNTGELFF.

There are many counts of this clonotype. The germline gene is not matched at one end of the junction; a read error may be the cause. The chain employs TRBV4-3 and TRBJ2-7; TRBD2 agrees at 15 bases. CDR1 LGHNA and CDR2 YSLEER come from the germline V gene. CDR3 length: 16 residues. The CDR3 sequence is CASSQGLAGGSYEQYF. DNA for the CDR3: TGTGCCAGCAGCCAGGGACTAGCGGGAGGTTCCTACGAGCAGTACTTC.

V is TRBV11-2 and J is TRBJ2-3; 10 nucleotides agree with TRBD2. This CDR3 region has 18 residues. Germline V gene lookup returns CDR1 SGHAT and CDR2 FQNNGV. V lost 1 base, J lost 7 bases, and 14 bases stayed unmatched. The CDR3 sequence: CASSLVGGSGGPQNTQYF. The CDR3 bases are TGTGCCAGCAGCTTAGTAGGGGGTAGCGGGGGGCCCCAAAATACGCAGTATTTT.

This clonotype was observed at least ten times. The rearrangement uses TRBV9 and TRBJ2-3; D unresolved. V lost 3 bases and J 0 bases, leaving 11 bases between the germline ends. Germline CDR1 SGDLS, CDR2 YYNGEE. The CDR3 extends over 15 amino acids. The CDR3, as DNA: TGTGCCAGCAGCGCCCAGGTCGATAGCACAGATACGCAGTATTTT. It encodes CASSAQVDSTDTQYF.

V is TRBV5-1 and J is TRBJ1-1; D remains ambiguous. The V end lost 0 bases, the J end lost 3 bases, and 12 bases lay between the germline ends. CDR3 length: 15 amino acids. Germline assignment: CDR1 SGHRS and CDR2 YFSETQ. CDR3 sequence reads: CASSLGMALDTEAFF. The CDR3 DNA sequence: TGCGCCAGCAGCTTGGGTATGGCTCTTGACACTGAAGCTTTCTTT.

The chain combines TRBV28 with TRBJ1-1, with 8 bases lining up with TRBD1. Looked up from germline, CDR1 is MDHEN and CDR2 is SYDVKM. The CDR3 has 17 amino acids. The V segment lost 5 bases and the J segment 0 bases; nucleotides outside the gene matches: 11. The CDR3 DNA follows: TGTGCCAGCAGTCTCGGGACAGGTCTCTCTATGAACACTGAAGCTTTCTTT. This sequence encodes CASSLGTGLSMNTEAFF.

The chain joins TRBV12-3 or TRBV12-4 to TRBJ2-5; D not resolved. Trimming shortened V by 6 bases and J by 3 bases, and 11 bases separated the two germline ends. This CDR3 spans 13 amino acids. In DNA form, the CDR3 reads TGTGCCAGCAGCTCCAACTGGAAAGAGACCCAGTACTTC. This gives the protein CASSSNWKETQYF.

This clonotype was detected only a few times. V gene TRBV5-5 combines with J gene TRBJ2-7; D unclear. Germline V gives CDR1 SGHKS, CDR2 YYEKEE (reference sequence). The CDR3 consists of 14 residues. The V and J ends lost 5 bases and 2 bases respectively, with 14 bases between them. The CDR3 coding sequence is TGTGCCAGCAGTTTTTTTCGCTTCCCCTACGAGCAGTACTTC. Encoded protein: CASSFFRFPYEQYF.

The chain uses TRBV30 and TRBJ2-3; TRBD1 or TRBD2 may be the D gene (5 bases each). Germline V lookup: CDR1 GTSNPN, CDR2 SVGIG (reference sequence). The CDR3 is made up of 15 amino acids. Trimming left V 4 bases short and J 0 bases short, with 14 bases between. CDR3 protein: CAWTPGQGSTDTQYF. In DNA, the CDR3 is TGTGCCTGGACCCCGGGGCAGGGAAGCACAGATACGCAGTATTTT.

This chain joins TRBV5-6 and TRBJ2-1; D is ambiguous. Per germline, CDR1 SGHDT and CDR2 YYEEEE. The CDR3 spans 15 residues. With 6 bases removed from V and 0 bases from J, the gap between germline ends came to 13 bases. This chain's CDR3 is CASNPNASSYNEQFF. CDR3 in DNA: TGTGCCAGCAACCCCAACGCCAGCTCCTACAATGAGCAGTTCTTC.

The genes are TRBV10-2 and TRBJ2-5; 8 bases align to TRBD1. Germline V gene sequence: CDR1 WSHSY, CDR2 SAAADI. CDR3 length: 13 residues. J lost 1 base, V lost 7 bases, and 2 bases had no gene match. The CDR3 DNA reads as TGCGCCAGCAAAACAGGGGGCCAAGAGACCCAGTACTTC. Translated: CASKTGGQETQYF.

This clonotype was seen only a few times. CDR3 DNA: TGTGCCAGCAGCCAAGAGCCTAGCGGCTCCTACGAGCAGTACTTC. As protein: CASSQEPSGSYEQYF. The rearrangement uses TRBV4-2 and TRBJ2-7, with 7 bases fitting TRBD2. J was trimmed by 0 bases and V by 0 bases; bases with no gene match: 2. Germline V gene data show CDR1 as LGHNA and CDR2 as YNFKEQ. This CDR3 is 15 amino acids long.

A few counts support this clonotype. The chain employs TRBV9 and TRBJ1-2, with a weak D call TRBD1 (5 bases). The length of the CDR3 is 12 residues. Germline CDR1 and CDR2: SGDLS and YYNGEE. Trimming took off 3 bases at V and 8 bases at J, with 11 bases between the two ends. CDR3 region: CASSGRGDGYTF. CDR3 DNA: TGTGCCAGCAGCGGGAGAGGGGACGGCTACACCTTC. Full variable domain (remainder filled in from reference TRBV9 and TRBJ1-2): DSGVTQTPKHLITATGQRVTLRCSPRSGDLSVYWYQQSLDQGLQFLIQYYNGEERAKGNILERFSAQQFPDLHSELNLSSLELGDSALYFCASSGRGDGYTFGSGTRLTVV.

There are a few counts of this clonotype. V usage is TRBV9 and J usage is TRBJ2-7, with 9 bases that match TRBD1. CDR3 length: 12 amino acids. Germline V gives CDR1 SGDLS, CDR2 YYNGEE. Germline trimming cut 5 bases from V and 5 bases from J; bases unmatched to any gene: 2. CDR3 sequence (DNA): TGTGCCAGCAGGGGACAGGGTAACGAGCAGTACTTC. Its translation: CASRGQGNEQYF.

This chain joins TRBV12-5 and TRBJ2-2; 11 nucleotides agree with TRBD2. CDR3 length equals 17 residues. Germline values: CDR1 LGHNT, CDR2 FRNRAP. With 2 bases clipped from V and 5 bases from J, the junction kept 7 bases outside the gene matches. CDR3 in DNA: TGTGCTAGTGGTTTGCTTCCCCTAGCGGGGGGTACCGGGGAGCTGTTTTTT. Residues: CASGLLPLAGGTGELFF.

The chain carries TRBV12-3 or TRBV12-4 and TRBJ2-2; 8 nucleotides agree with TRBD2. The CDR3 is made up of 15 amino acids. The V and J ends lost 3 bases and 8 bases, in that order; junction bases with no gene match: 8. CDR3 coding DNA: TGTGCCAGCAGTTTGGCCAGCGGGAGAAATGGGGAGCTGTTTTTT. Translated: CASSLASGRNGELFF.

This clonotype was seen only once. The V gene is TRBV3-1, the J gene TRBJ2-7; no reliable D call. V was cut by 1 base and J by 3 bases, with 10 bases left in between. This CDR3 has 14 amino acids. The germline CDR1 and CDR2 sequences are LGHDT and YNNKEL (reference sequence). CDR3 DNA sequence: TGTGCCAGCAGCCAAGGAGGAGCCCTCTACGAGCAGTACTTC. It specifies CASSQGGALYEQYF.

This clonotype was found a few times. This sequence joins TRBV7-2 and TRBJ1-2; 11 nucleotides align to TRBD1. The junction had 12 bases not matched to a gene; V was cut back by 5 bases and J by 7 bases. The CDR3 totals 16 residues. CDR1 and CDR2 from the germline V gene are SGHTA and FQGNSA. The CDR3 DNA reads TGTGCCAGCAGCAGAGAGGGGACAGGGGGTATAGGTGGCTACACCTTC. Its protein is CASSREGTGGIGGYTF.

This clonotype was recorded at least ten times. This rearrangement joins TRBV9 to TRBJ1-3, with D possibly matching TRBD1 (6 bases). The CDR3 sequence is 17 residues long. The V gene lost 4 bases and the J gene lost 0 bases, with 17 bases spanning the gap. Germline V gene data show CDR1 as SGDLS and CDR2 as YYNGEE. Here the CDR3 DNA reads TGTGCCAGCAGCCAAGAACCGACAGGCCCCTCTGGAAACACCATATATTTT. It is translated as CASSQEPTGPSGNTIYF.

This clonotype appeared a few times. V is TRBV30 and J is TRBJ2-7; a weak D match, TRBD1 (6 bases). The CDR3 is 13 amino acids. The germline V and J ends were trimmed by 3 bases and 0 bases, with 9 bases remaining between them. The germline V gene encodes CDR1 GTSNPN and CDR2 SVGIG (reference sequence). The CDR3 DNA reads TGTGCCTGGAGCACAGGGCCCTCCTACGAGCAGTACTTC. Its protein is CAWSTGPSYEQYF. The full variable domain, rest sourced from reference TRBV30 and TRBJ2-7, is SQTIHQWPATLVQPVGSPLSLECTVEGTSNPNLYWYRQAAGRGLQLLFYSVGIGQISSEVPQNLSASRPQDRQFILSSKKLLLSDSGFYLCAWSTGPSYEQYFGPGTRLTVT.

The chain has TRBV6-2 or TRBV6-3 and TRBJ2-7, with D tentatively TRBD1 (6 bases). The CDR3 consists of 14 residues. The germline V and J ends were trimmed by 0 bases and 6 bases, with 12 bases remaining between them. Germline V lookup: CDR1 MNHEY, CDR2 SVGEGT. The CDR3 DNA sequence: TGTGCCAGCAGTTACTCCGGGACAACCCTCGAGCAGTACTTC. It specifies CASSYSGTTLEQYF.